This TCR beta chain was identified during a study of identical twins. cDNA carried unique molecular identifiers, and a universal primer site was added by template switching. One entry per CDR3 protein results from TCRdb running MiXCR on the 5' RACE reads. This sample has 700,000 or so distinct CDR3 sequences, with over 8.5% found just once. Study-level results: Modelling approaches yielded underestimates of out-of-frame TCR alpha sharing between monozygotic twins.

On this clonotype: The antigen remains unidentified.

Germline CDR1 is SGHTA and CDR2 is FQGNSA. V lost 1 base and J lost 4, with 11 bases in between. The CDR3 loop spans 14 amino acids. The same specimen was also included in a second study, on yellow fever vaccine responses in identical twins. From that study: Twin vaccine T cell responses reportedly seemed partly convergent, partly personalized.

The genes are TRBV7-2 and TRBJ2-7; D possibly corresponds to TRBD2 (6 bases). This clonotype was sampled from a woman aged 18-29 years in good health. Sample: PBMCs. This CDR3 is CASSLDGRGYEQYF. For the CDR3, the DNA is TGTGCCAGCAGCTTAGACGGGAGAGGGTACGAGCAGTACTTC. Looking up the rest from reference TRBV7-2 and TRBJ2-7 gives the full variable domain: GAGVSQSPSNKVTEKGKDVELRCDPISGHTALYWYRQSLGQGLEFLIYFQGNSAPDKSGLPSDRFSAERTGGSVSTLTIQRTQQEDSAVYLCASSLDGRGYEQYFGPGTRLTVT.